The TCR beta chain under discussion was sequenced for a study of T-cell memory formation after mild COVID-19. Study findings and constraints: Contracting CD8+ clones were enriched in EMRA, CD4+ mainly in CM and EM. Clones contracting day 15 to 85 were balanced CD4/CD8; later expanders leaned CD4+. Whether second-wave clones peaking at day 37 were SARS-CoV-2 specific went unconfirmed.

The CDR3 is 15 residues long. The V gene's germline CDR1 is LGHNA and CDR2 YSLEER. The J segment lost 7 bases and the V segment lost 1 base, leaving 5 bases of the junction unmatched. TCRdb re-analysed the 5' RACE reads in MiXCR, keeping a single row per CDR3 protein. The table has about 320,000 distinct CDR3 sequences, 14% seen once. About this clonotype itself: Antigen: not known.

This sequence was found in a man in his late teens or twenties who had mild COVID-19 (a few samples of this study predate the infection). Cell type and time point are not known. What was sequenced was PBMCs or a T cell subset sorted from them (not recorded which). This rearrangement joins TRBV4-3 to TRBJ2-2; 8 nucleotides line up with TRBD1. The CDR3 spells CASSQGTGMIGELFF. The CDR3 nucleotides are TGCGCCAGCAGCCAAGGGACAGGGATGATCGGGGAGCTGTTTTTT.